The clone carrying this T cell receptor beta chain has ten or more counts. The CDR3 goes on 3 residues after the read ends, and that part is filled in from the germline J gene. The sample originates from a study of T cell clonality in common variable immunodeficiency. This CDR3 comprises 17 residues. V lost 8 bases and J 2 bases, leaving 23 bases between the germline ends. Assay used: immunoSEQ multiplex PCR; TCRdb lists only in-frame clones, some missing. The specimen has some 54,000 clones, none found just once. Sequenced input: peripheral blood mononuclear cells. This sequence joins TRBV23-1 and TRBJ2-3; a weak D match, TRBD1 (6 bases). TRBV23-1 carries the ORF label, with uncertain function. This TCR came from a person aged 18 to 70 in good health. The CDR3: CASYSVYRVMFTDTQYF. CDR3 DNA, as far as it was read: TGCGCCAGCTACTCCGTTTACAGGGTGATGTTCACAGATACG.